This T cell receptor beta chain derives from a study of T-cell memory formation after mild COVID-19. TCRdb re-called the 5' RACE reads with MiXCR, one entry per CDR3 protein. The sample shows just over 300,000 distinct CDR3 sequences, roughly 21% of them seen only once. This CDR3 has 13 amino acids. The germline V and J ends were trimmed by 2 bases and 5 bases, with 9 bases remaining between them. Germline lookup yields CDR1 LGHDT and CDR2 YNNKEL (reference sequence). The source of this sequence is a man younger than 30 who had mild COVID-19 (a few samples of this study predate the infection). Cell type and time point are not known. The sequenced sample was PBMCs or a T cell subset sorted from them (not recorded which). The chain carries TRBV3-1 and TRBJ1-2; D is undetermined. The CDR3 loop is CASSQSEGYGYTF. For the CDR3, the DNA is TGTGCCAGCAGCCAATCGGAAGGTTATGGCTACACCTTC.